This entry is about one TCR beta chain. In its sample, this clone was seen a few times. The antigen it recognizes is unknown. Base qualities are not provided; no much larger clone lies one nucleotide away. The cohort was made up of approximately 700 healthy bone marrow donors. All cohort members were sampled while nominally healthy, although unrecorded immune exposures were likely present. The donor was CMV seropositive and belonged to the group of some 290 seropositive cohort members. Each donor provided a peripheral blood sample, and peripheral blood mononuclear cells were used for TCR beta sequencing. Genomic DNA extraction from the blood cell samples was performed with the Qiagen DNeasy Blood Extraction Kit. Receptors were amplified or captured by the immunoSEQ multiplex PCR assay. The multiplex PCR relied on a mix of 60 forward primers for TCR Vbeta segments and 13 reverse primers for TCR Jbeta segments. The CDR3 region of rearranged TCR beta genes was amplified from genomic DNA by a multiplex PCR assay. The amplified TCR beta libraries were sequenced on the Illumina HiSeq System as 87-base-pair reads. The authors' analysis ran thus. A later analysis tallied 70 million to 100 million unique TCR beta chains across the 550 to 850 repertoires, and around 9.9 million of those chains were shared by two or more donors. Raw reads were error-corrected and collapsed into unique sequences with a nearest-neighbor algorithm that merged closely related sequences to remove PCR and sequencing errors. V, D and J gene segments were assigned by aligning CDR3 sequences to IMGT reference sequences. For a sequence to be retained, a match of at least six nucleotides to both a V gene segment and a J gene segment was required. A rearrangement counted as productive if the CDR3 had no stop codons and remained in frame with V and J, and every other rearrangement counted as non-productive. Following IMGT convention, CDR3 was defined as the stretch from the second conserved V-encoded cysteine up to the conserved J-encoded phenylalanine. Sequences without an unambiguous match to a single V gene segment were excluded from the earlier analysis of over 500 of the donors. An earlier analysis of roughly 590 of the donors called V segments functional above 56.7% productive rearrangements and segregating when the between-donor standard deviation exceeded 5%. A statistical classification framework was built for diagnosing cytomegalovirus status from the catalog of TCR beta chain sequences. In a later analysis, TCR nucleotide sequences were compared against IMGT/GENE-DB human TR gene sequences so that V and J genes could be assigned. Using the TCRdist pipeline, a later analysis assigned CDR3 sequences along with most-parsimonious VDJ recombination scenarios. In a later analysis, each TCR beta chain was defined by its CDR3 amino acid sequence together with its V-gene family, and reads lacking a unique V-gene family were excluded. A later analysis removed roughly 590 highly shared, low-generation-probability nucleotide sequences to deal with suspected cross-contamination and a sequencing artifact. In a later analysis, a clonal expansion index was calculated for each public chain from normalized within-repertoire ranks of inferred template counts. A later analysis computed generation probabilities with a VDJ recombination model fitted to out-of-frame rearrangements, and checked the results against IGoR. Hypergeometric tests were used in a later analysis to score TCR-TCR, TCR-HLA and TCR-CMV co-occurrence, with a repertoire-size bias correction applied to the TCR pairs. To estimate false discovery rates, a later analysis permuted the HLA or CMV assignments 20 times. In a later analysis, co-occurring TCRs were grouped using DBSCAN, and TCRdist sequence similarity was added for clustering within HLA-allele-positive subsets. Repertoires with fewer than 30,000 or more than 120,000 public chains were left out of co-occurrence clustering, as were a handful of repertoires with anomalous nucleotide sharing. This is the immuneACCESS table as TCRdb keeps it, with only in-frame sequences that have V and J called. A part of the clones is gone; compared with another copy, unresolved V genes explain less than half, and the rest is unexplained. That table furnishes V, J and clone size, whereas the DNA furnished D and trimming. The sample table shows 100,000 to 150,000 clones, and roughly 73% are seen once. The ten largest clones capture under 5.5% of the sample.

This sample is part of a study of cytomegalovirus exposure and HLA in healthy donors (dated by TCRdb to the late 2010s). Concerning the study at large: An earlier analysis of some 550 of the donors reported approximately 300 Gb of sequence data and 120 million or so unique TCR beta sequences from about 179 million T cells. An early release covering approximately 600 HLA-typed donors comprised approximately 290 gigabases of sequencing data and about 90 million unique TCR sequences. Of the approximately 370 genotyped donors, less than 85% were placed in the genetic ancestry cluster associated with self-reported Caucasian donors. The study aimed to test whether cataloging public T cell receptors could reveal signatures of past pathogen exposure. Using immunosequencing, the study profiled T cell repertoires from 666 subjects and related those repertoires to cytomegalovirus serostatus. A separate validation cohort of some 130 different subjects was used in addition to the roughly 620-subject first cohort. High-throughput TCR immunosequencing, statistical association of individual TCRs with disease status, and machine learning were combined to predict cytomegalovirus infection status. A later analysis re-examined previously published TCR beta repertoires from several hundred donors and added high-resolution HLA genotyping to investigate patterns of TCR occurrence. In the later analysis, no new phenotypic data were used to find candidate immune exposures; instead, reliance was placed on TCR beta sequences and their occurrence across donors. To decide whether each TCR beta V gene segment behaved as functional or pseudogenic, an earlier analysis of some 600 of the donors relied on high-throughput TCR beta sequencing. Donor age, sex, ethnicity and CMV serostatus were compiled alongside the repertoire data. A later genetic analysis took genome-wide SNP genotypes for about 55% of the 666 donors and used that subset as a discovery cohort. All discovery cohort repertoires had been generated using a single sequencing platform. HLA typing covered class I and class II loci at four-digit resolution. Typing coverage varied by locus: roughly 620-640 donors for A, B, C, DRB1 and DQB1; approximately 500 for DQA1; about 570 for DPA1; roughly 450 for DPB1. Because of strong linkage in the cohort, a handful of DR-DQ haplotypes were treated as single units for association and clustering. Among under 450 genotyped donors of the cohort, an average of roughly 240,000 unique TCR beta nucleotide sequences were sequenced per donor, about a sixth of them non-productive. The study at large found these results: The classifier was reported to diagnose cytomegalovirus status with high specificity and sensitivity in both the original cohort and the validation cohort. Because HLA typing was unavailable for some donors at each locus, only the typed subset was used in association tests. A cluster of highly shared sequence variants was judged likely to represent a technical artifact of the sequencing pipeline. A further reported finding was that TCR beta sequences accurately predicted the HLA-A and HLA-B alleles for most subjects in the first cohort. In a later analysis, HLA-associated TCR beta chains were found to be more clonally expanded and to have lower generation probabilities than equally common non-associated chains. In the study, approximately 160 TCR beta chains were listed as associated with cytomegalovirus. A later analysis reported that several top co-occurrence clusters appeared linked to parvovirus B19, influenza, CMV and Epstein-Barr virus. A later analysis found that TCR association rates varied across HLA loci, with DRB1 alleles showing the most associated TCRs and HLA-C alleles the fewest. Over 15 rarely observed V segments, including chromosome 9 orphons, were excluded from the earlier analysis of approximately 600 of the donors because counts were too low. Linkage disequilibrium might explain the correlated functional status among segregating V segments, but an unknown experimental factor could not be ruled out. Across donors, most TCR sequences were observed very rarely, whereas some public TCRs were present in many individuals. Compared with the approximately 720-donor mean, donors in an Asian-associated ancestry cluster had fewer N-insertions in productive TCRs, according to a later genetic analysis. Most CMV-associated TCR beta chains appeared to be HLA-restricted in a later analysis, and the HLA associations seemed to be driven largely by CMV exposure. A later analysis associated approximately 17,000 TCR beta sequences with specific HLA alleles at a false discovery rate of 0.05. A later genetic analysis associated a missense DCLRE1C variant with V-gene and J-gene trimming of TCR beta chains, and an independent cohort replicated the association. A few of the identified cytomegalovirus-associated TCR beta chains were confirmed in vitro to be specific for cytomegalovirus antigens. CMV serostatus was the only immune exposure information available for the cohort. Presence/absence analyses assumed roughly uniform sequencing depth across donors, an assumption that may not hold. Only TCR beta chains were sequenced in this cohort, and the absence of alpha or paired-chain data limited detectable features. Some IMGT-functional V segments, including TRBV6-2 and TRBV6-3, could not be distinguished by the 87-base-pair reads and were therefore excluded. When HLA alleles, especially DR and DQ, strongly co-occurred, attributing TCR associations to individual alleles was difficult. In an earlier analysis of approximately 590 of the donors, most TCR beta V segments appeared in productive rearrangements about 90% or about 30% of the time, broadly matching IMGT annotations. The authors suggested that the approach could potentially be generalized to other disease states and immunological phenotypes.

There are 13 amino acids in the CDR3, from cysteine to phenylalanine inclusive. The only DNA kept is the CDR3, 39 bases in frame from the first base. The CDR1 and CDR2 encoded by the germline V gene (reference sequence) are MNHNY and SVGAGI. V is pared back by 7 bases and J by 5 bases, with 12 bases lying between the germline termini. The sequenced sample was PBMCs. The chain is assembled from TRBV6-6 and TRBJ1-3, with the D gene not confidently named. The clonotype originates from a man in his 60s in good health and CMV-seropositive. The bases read TGTGCCAGCATTGCTCAGGCTAGAAACACCATATATTTT. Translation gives CASIAQARNTIYF.